There are a few counts of the clone carrying this T cell receptor beta chain. The antigen is not known. Study-wide findings and caveats: In terms of TCR gene usage, tumor memory CD4+ T cells clustered together with blood and lymph node memory CD4+ cells, as well as with lymph node naive CD4+ cells.

CDR1 and CDR2 (germline): SGDLS, YYNGEE. The V end lost 4 bases, the J end lost 8 bases, and 18 bases lay between the germline ends. CDR3 length equals 14 residues. Naive CD4+ cells had CD25+ Tregs removed. After constant-region reverse-primer amplification, full-length variable regions underwent semi-nested PCR with Nested Universal Primer A. TCRdb called the 5' RACE reads again in MiXCR, with one record for every CDR3 protein. The sample contains about 47,000 distinct CDR3 sequences, around 26% of which appear only once. This sequence was found in a female donor with breast cancer. Sequencing was done on a sample of naive CD4+ T cells sorted from blood. This sample's subset: naive CD4+ T cells, CD4+CD45RA+CD25-. The chain is built from TRBV9 and TRBJ1-1, with D hard to call. Here the CDR3 DNA reads TGTGCCAGCAGCCCGCAGGAGACCCCTCTAGAAGCTTTCTTT. Translated: CASSPQETPLEAFF.